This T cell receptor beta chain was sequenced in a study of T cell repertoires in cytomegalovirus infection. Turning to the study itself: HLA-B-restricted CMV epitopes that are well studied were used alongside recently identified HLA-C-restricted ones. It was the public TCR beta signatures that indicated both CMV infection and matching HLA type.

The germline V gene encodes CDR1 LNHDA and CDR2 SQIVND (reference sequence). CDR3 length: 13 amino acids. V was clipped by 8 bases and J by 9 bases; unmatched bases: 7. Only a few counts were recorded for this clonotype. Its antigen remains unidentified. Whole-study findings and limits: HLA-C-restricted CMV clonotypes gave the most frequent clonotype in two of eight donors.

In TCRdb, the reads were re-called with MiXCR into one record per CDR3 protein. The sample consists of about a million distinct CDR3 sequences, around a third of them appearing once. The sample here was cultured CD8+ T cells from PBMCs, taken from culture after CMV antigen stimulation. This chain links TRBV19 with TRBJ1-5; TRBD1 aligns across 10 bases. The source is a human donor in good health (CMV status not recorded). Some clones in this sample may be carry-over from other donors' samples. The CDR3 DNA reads TGTGCCAGTGGCCGGGACAGGGGTTGGCCCCAGCATTTT. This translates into CASGRDRGWPQHF. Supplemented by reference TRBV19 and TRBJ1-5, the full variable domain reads DGGITQSPKYLFRKEGQNVTLSCEQNLNHDAMYWYRQDPGQGLRLIYYSQIVNDFQKGDIAEGYSVSREKKESFPLTVTSAQKNPTAFYLCASGRDRGWPQHFGDGTRLSIL.